The sequence of this T cell receptor beta chain was determined in a study of CD8+ T cells in alopecia areata. This clone was detected only a few times. Its target is not known. General study results and limits: Tofacitinib did not eliminate many expanded lesional clones from scalp or blood.

RNA was isolated and reverse transcribed to cDNA, the sequencing template. Measured with immunoSEQ multiplex PCR; TCRdb has only the in-frame clones, and not every one. The sample includes 200,000 or so clones, approximately 40% of them seen just once. Documented treatment: oral pan-JAK inhibitor, 5-10 mg twice daily. Sampling of alopecia areata patients yielded lesional scalp punch biopsies as well as peripheral blood. This CDR3 region has 14 residues. CDR1 and CDR2 (germline): GTSNPN, SVGIG (reference sequence). The ends were cut back, 3 bases at V and 1 base at J, with 12 bases in the middle. The starting material was CD4+ T cells sorted from blood, obtained at approximately week 36, from a patient treated with tofacitinib. The chain has TRBV30 and TRBJ1-1; no reliable D call. The TCR was taken from a human donor with alopecia areata. CDR3 residues: CAWRDGRKNTEAFF. For the CDR3, the DNA is TGTGCCTGGAGAGACGGACGGAAGAACACTGAAGCTTTCTTT.